These 20 T cell receptor beta chains share one sample of origin, sequenced in a study of vaccination and CD4 T cells after COVID-19. Treatment in this sample: approximately nine-day PBMC culture with coronavirus spike peptide pools or control peptides (ViraFEST assay). With the Oncomine TCR Beta short-read assay, DNA from cultured CD4+ T cells was sequenced. TCRdb itself ran the PCR reads through MiXCR, one entry per CDR3 protein. The table shows roughly 10,000 distinct CDR3 sequences, with around 23% occurring only once. These receptors have no known antigen. The source was CD4+ T cells from blood, cultured in vitro, collected after SARS-CoV-2 vaccination. The receptor source for this set is a human donor who had recovered from COVID-19.

The chain carries TRBV28 and TRBJ2-7; D gene unclear. The CDR3 sequence is 13 residues long. The germline gives CDR1 MDHEN, CDR2 SYDVKM. V was clipped by 7 bases and J by 0 bases, with 10 bases between them. The CDR3 DNA follows: TGTGCCAGCAAAAGGTGGATCTCCTACGAGCAGTACTTC. The encoded protein is CASKRWISYEQYF. Full variable domain (missing parts from reference TRBV28 and TRBJ2-7): DVKVTQSSRYLVKRTGEKVFLECVQDMDHENMFWYRQDPGLGLRLIYFSYDVKMKEKGDIPEGYSVSREKKERFSLILESASTNQTSMYLCASKRWISYEQYFGPGTRLTVT.

This chain links TRBV7-2 with TRBJ2-1; D may match TRBD1 or TRBD2 (6 bases each). Germline CDR1 and CDR2: SGHTA and FQGNSA. The CDR3 has 15 residues. Trimming cost V 1 base and J 2 bases, with 9 bases left between them. CDR3 nucleotide sequence: TGTGCCAGCAGCTTAGAACGGGGGCCCTACAATGAGCAGTTCTTC. Its protein product is CASSLERGPYNEQFF.

This clonotype showed up just a few times. This rearrangement joins TRBV27 to TRBJ2-3; 14 nucleotides line up with TRBD2. CDR1 and CDR2 from the germline V gene are MNHEY and SMNVEV (reference sequence). V dropped 2 bases and J dropped 10; count of bases not matched to a gene: 8. This CDR3 comprises 16 residues. The CDR3 sequence is CASSLGRLAGGEAQYF. CDR3 DNA sequence: TGTGCCAGCAGTTTAGGCAGACTAGCGGGAGGGGAGGCGCAGTATTTT.

The rearrangement uses TRBV29-1 and TRBJ1-2; unclear D gene. The CDR3 is made up of 11 amino acids. The germline V gene encodes CDR1 SQVTM and CDR2 ANQGSEA. Trimming took off 6 bases at V and 2 bases at J, with 7 bases between the two ends. The CDR3, as DNA: TGCAGCGTGAATCAGAACTATGGCTACACCTTC. This sequence encodes CSVNQNYGYTF.

The CDR3 region is CSDQRETEAFF. The DNA of the CDR3 is TGCAGTGATCAAAGGGAGACTGAAGCTTTCTTT. The chain combines TRBV20-1 with TRBJ1-1; no definite D call. This CDR3 contains 11 residues. V was clipped by 7 bases and J by 5 bases, with 11 bases between them. The germline V gene encodes CDR1 DFQATT and CDR2 SNEGSKA (reference sequence).

The chain is built from TRBV28 and TRBJ2-7; TRBD2 aligns across 11 bases. The germline V gene has CDR1 MDHEN and CDR2 SYDVKM. The CDR3 totals 16 residues. V lost 3 bases and J lost 5; bases outside the gene matches: 9. The CDR3 DNA sequence: TGTGCCAGCAGTTTCCTTAGCGGGGGGGCCATCCACGAGCAGTACTTC. It yields the protein CASSFLSGGAIHEQYF.

The chain recombines TRBV28 with TRBJ1-5; a weak D match, TRBD1 (5 bases). The CDR3 spans 18 residues. Trimming left V 9 bases short and J 0 bases short, with 24 bases between. Germline CDR1 and CDR2: MDHEN and SYDVKM. Written as DNA, the CDR3 is TGTGCCAGTGTCGGGAGGGGACGTTGGTCGAATAGCAATCAGCCCCAGCATTTT. This sequence encodes CASVGRGRWSNSNQPQHF. The whole variable domain, remainder taken from reference TRBV28 and TRBJ1-5, is DVKVTQSSRYLVKRTGEKVFLECVQDMDHENMFWYRQDPGLGLRLIYFSYDVKMKEKGDIPEGYSVSREKKERFSLILESASTNQTSMYLCASVGRGRWSNSNQPQHFGDGTRLSIL.

In this sample, this clonotype turned up a few times. The chain joins TRBV6-5 to TRBJ1-2; D possibly corresponds to TRBD1 (5 bases). V was cut by 0 bases and J by 4 bases, with 12 bases left in between. CDR3 size: 15 residues. Germline lookup yields CDR1 MNHEY and CDR2 SVGAGI. The CDR3 is CASSYSKGPIYGYTF. The CDR3 region has the DNA TGTGCCAGCAGTTACTCTAAGGGACCGATCTATGGCTACACCTTC.

The genes are TRBV6-1 and TRBJ1-2, with 10 bases identical to TRBD1. CDR1 and CDR2 (germline): MNHNS, SASEGT. V lost 6 bases to trimming and J lost 1 base; unmatched junction nucleotides: 5. The CDR3 runs to 15 residues. The CDR3 spells CASSRQGAGNYGYTF. The DNA for the CDR3 is TGTGCCAGCAGCCGACAGGGGGCGGGTAACTATGGCTACACCTTC.

This clonotype was detected only a few times. J is TRBJ2-1 and V is TRBV27, with TRBD2 identical over 12 bases. The CDR3 extends over 17 amino acids. Germline values: CDR1 MNHEY, CDR2 SMNVEV (reference sequence). V was pared by 5 bases and J by 6 bases, with 11 bases of the junction left unmatched. The CDR3 nucleotides read TGTGCCAGCAGTCGTGAGACTAGCGGGAGCGCCCCCAATGAGCAGTTCTTC. This encodes CASSRETSGSAPNEQFF.

The V call is TRBV4-2, the J call TRBJ2-1, with unresolved D. V lost 0 bases, J lost 7 bases, and 4 bases lay in between. Per the germline V gene, CDR1 is LGHNA and CDR2 is YNFKEQ. The CDR3 has 12 residues. Written as DNA, the CDR3 is TGTGCCAGCAGCCAAGACTTGAATGAGCAGTTCTTC. It encodes CASSQDLNEQFF.

The rearrangement links TRBV10-3 to TRBJ2-1; 16 bases are a match to TRBD2. Germline loops: CDR1 ENHRY, CDR2 SYGVKD. V lost 4 bases to trimming and J lost 7 bases; unmatched junction nucleotides: 7. The CDR3 has 17 amino acids. The CDR3 DNA reads TGTGCCATCAGTGGCGGGACTAGCGGGAGGGGAAGTAATGAGCAGTTCTTC. Translated: CAISGGTSGRGSNEQFF.

This clonotype was seen a few times. V is TRBV29-1 and J is TRBJ2-7; D unclear. The CDR3 consists of 11 residues. Germline loops: CDR1 SQVTM, CDR2 ANQGSEA. V was pared by 1 base and J by 6 bases, with 7 bases between. As DNA, the CDR3 is TGCAGCGTTGAAGCTGACTTCGAGCAGTACTTC. As protein: CSVEADFEQYF.

The rearrangement uses TRBV7-9 and TRBJ2-1, with D possibly matching TRBD1 (11 bases). The CDR3 has 24 residues. Germline CDR1 and CDR2: SEHNR and FQNEAQ (reference sequence). Trimming cost V 5 bases and J 2 bases, with 40 bases left between them. The CDR3 loop is CASSPLRGQGAPQREGLPYNEQFF. The CDR3 coding sequence is TGTGCCAGCAGCCCCCTCCGTGGACAGGGGGCGCCTCAGCGGGAGGGCCTACCCTACAATGAGCAGTTCTTC.

V is TRBV2 and J is TRBJ2-5, with a possible D match to TRBD1 (5 bases). This CDR3 has 12 residues. CDR1 is SNHLY, CDR2 FYNNEI, per germline. V shed 7 bases and J shed 2 bases, with 8 bases lying between them. The CDR3 region has the DNA TGTGCCAGCACAGGGCAACAAGAGACCCAGTACTTC. Protein: CASTGQQETQYF.

This chain links TRBV21-1 with TRBJ2-7; the table gives TRBD1 as D, unverified against the DNA. TRBV21-1 is designated a pseudogene. The length of the CDR3 is 14 residues. CDR3 residues: CASSKNDRVHEQYF. The CDR3, as DNA: TGTGCCAGCAGCAAAAACGACAGGGTTCACGAGCAGTACTTC.

This chain joins TRBV7-2 and TRBJ2-7; 7 bases agree with TRBD2. V lost 6 bases to trimming and J lost 2 bases; unmatched junction nucleotides: 7. This CDR3 has 14 amino acids. Germline values: CDR1 SGHTA, CDR2 FQGNSA. The chain's CDR3 is CASRKQAGTYEQYF. In nucleotides, the CDR3 is TGTGCCAGCAGGAAACAAGCGGGGACCTACGAGCAGTACTTC.

This clonotype was counted between two and nine times. The rearrangement links TRBV6-4 to TRBJ2-3; tentatively, D is TRBD2 (7 bases). Trimming removed 2 bases at V and 2 bases at J, with 8 bases between. CDR1 MRHNA and CDR2 SNTAGT come from the germline V gene. The CDR3 loop spans 14 amino acids. CDR3 DNA: TGTGCCAGCAGTGACGGGGGGGCCACAGATACGCAGTATTTT. Encoded protein: CASSDGGATDTQYF.

V usage is TRBV24-1 and J usage is TRBJ2-3, with D possibly matching TRBD1 (5 bases). Germline V CDR1 and CDR2: KGHDR, SFDVKD. This CDR3 region has 13 residues. V was trimmed by 8 bases and J by 1 base, leaving 9 bases between them. In DNA, the CDR3 is TGTGCCACCAAGACAGACCGCACAGATACGCAGTATTTT. It codes for CATKTDRTDTQYF.

CDR3 DNA: TGTGCCAGCAGCCCAAGTAACGGGGGCGCTGAAGCTTTCTTT. Translated: CASSPSNGGAEAFF. This sequence joins TRBV7-9 and TRBJ1-1; D may be TRBD1 (6 bases). V dropped 5 bases and J dropped 6 bases, with 16 bases sitting between them. CDR1 is SEHNR and CDR2 is FQNEAQ in the germline V gene (reference sequence). The CDR3 contains 14 residues.